This T cell receptor (beta chain) was profiled in a study of T cell responses to AZD1222 COVID-19 vaccine. Study-wide points: Baseline serology detected seropositivity in only 5 or 6 AZD1222 recipients. CD4 TCRs linked to vaccination spanned spike, dominating at 160-218 and 743-854. Most donors were white British, females outnumbered males, and clonal diversity was possibly underestimated. Spike-specific TCR breadth rose after two AZD1222 doses, and depth rose as well.

This CDR3 has 16 amino acids. V lost 4 bases and J lost 7; bases outside the gene matches: 15. Per the germline V gene, CDR1 is LGHDT and CDR2 is YNNKEL (reference sequence). As for this clone: Antigen unknown.

Method: immunoSEQ multiplex PCR; TCRdb's copy keeps in-frame clones and lacks some. This table holds approximately 130,000 clones, approximately 85% found once. The input for sequencing was peripheral blood, taken 28 days after the second AZD1222 dose. V is TRBV3-1 (or the pseudogene TRBV3-2) and J is TRBJ1-2; 7 nucleotides match TRBD1. This TCR was recovered from an adult who received the AZD1222 COVID-19 vaccine. CDR3 DNA sequence: TGTGCCAGCAGCCTAATCTACGTTCGATCAGGGGGTGGCTACACCTTC. This codes for CASSLIYVRSGGGYTF.